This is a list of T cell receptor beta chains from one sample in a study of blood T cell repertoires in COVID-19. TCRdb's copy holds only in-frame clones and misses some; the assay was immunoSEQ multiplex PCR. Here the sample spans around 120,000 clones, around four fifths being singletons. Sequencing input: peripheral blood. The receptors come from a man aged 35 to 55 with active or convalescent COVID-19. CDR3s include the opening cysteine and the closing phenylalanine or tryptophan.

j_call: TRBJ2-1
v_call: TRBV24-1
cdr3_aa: CATSDNGLASNEQFF

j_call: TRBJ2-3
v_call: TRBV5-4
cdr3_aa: CASSLGRSAGGPTDTQYF

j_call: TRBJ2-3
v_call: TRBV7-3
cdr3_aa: CASSQTGVTDTQYF

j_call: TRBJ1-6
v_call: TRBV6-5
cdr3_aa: CASSYSPNNNSPLHF

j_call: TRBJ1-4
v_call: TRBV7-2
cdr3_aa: CASSSRDRANEKLFF

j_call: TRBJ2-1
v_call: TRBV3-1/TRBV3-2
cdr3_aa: CASSQGKGGKFF

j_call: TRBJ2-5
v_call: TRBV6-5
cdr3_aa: CASNRDSVETQYF

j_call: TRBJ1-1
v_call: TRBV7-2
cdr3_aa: CASSLAPGSNTEAFF

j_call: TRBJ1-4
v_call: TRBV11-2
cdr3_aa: CASSLRDTLDGEKLFF

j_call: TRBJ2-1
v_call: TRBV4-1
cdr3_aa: CASSQDRSGGIPYNEQFF

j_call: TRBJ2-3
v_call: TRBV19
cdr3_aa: CASSALVASTDTQYF

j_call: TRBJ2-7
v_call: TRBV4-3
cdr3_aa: CASSQEDGRRSSYEQYF

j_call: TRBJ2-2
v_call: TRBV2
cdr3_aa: CASSGPGLPNGGELFF

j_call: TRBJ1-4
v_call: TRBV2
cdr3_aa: CASSVGQGPNEKLFF

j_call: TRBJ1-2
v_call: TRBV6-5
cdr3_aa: CASGIYGTGDGYTF

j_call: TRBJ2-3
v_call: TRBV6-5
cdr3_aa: CASTGGFTDTQYF

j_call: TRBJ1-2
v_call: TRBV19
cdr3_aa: CASSIDSVETGQLHSNYGYTF

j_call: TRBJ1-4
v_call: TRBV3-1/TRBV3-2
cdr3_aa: CASSQLNEKLFF